This passage covers 22 T cell receptor beta chains from one sample sequenced in a study of T cell responses to AZD1222 COVID-19 vaccine. The data were produced by immunoSEQ multiplex PCR, yet TCRdb's version contains in-frame clones alone and is incomplete. The sample shows roughly 150,000 clones, 90% of them seen only once. The source material was peripheral blood, sampled 28 days after the second AZD1222 dose. These receptors came from an adult who received the AZD1222 COVID-19 vaccine.

The chain carries TRBV7-2 and TRBJ1-5, with TRBD1 as a possible D gene (5 bases). The ends were cut back, 1 base at V and 2 bases at J, with 9 bases in the middle. The CDR3 loop spans 15 amino acids. Germline CDR1 is SGHTA and CDR2 is FQGNSA. The CDR3 region has the DNA TGTGCCAGCAGCTTAGTCGACAGTGGCAATCAGCCCCAGCATTTT. Translated: CASSLVDSGNQPQHF.

The chain couples TRBV28 to TRBJ1-2; perhaps TRBD1 as D (5 bases). The CDR3 is 15 residues long. Germline CDR1 and CDR2: MDHEN and SYDVKM. The germline V and J ends were trimmed by 6 bases and 4 bases, with 18 bases remaining between them. CDR3 in amino acids: CASRSTGRTSYGYTF. The CDR3 region has the DNA TGTGCCAGCAGGTCAACGGGGAGGACATCCTATGGCTACACCTTC.

The V call is TRBV28, the J call TRBJ1-1, with TRBD1 as a possible D gene (5 bases). The CDR3 runs to 11 residues. Germline V gene sequence: CDR1 MDHEN, CDR2 SYDVKM. Trimming left V 4 bases short and J 11 bases short, with 11 bases between. CDR3 sequence reads: CASSSGVAAFF. Written as DNA, the CDR3 is TGTGCCAGCAGTTCGGGGGTTGCGGCTTTCTTT. Together with reference TRBV28 and TRBJ1-1, the CDR3 gives the full variable domain: DVKVTQSSRYLVKRTGEKVFLECVQDMDHENMFWYRQDPGLGLRLIYFSYDVKMKEKGDIPEGYSVSREKKERFSLILESASTNQTSMYLCASSSGVAAFFGQGTRLTVV.

The J gene is TRBJ1-1, the V gene TRBV3-1 (or the pseudogene TRBV3-2); possible D gene TRBD1, 5 bases. In germline, CDR1 is LGHDT, CDR2 YNNKEL (reference sequence). V was trimmed by 1 base and J by 4 bases, leaving 13 bases between them. CDR3 length equals 15 residues. The CDR3 region is CASSQGKGATTEAFF. The CDR3 DNA sequence: TGTGCCAGCAGCCAAGGGAAAGGGGCGACCACTGAAGCTTTCTTT.

The rearrangement links TRBV7-9 to TRBJ2-7; the D gene could be TRBD1 or TRBD2 (5 bases each). V was cut by 5 bases and J by 6 bases, with 14 bases left in between. Germline V gene sequence: CDR1 SEHNR, CDR2 FQNEAQ (reference sequence). The CDR3 has 13 amino acids. CDR3 in DNA: TGTGCCAGCAGCCCCCGAGGGGCAGCCGAGCAGTACTTC. Protein product: CASSPRGAAEQYF.

This chain uses TRBV18 with TRBJ2-1, with 8 nucleotides matching TRBD2. There are 15 residues in the CDR3. The V gene end was trimmed by 3 bases and the J gene end by 5 bases; junction bases not matched to a gene: 6. Looked up from germline, CDR1 is KGHSH and CDR2 is LQKENI. CDR3 nucleotides: TGTGCCAGCTCACCCCGAGCGGGGGCCGACAATGAGCAGTTCTTC. Its protein is CASSPRAGADNEQFF. The full variable domain, rest sourced from reference TRBV18 and TRBJ2-1, is NAGVMQNPRHLVRRRGQEARLRCSPMKGHSHVYWYRQLPEEGLKFMVYLQKENIIDESGMPKERFSAEFPKEGPSILRIQQVVRGDSAAYFCASSPRAGADNEQFFGPGTRLTVL.

J is TRBJ1-2 and V is TRBV9, with D perhaps matching TRBD1 (5 bases). The CDR3 consists of 13 residues. V gave up 8 bases and J gave up 8 bases, with 19 bases separating them. From germline, CDR1 is SGDLS and CDR2 YYNGEE. CDR3 in amino acids: CASTDSRREGYTF. The CDR3 region has the DNA TGTGCCAGTACCGACAGCCGGCGTGAAGGCTACACCTTC.

This clone came up a few times. This chain connects TRBV6-4 to TRBJ1-2, with 7 bases fitting TRBD1. Trimming cost V 6 bases and J 8 bases; bases outside gene matches: 12. Germline CDR1 reads MRHNA; CDR2 reads SNTAGT. CDR3 length: 14 amino acids. The CDR3 region has the DNA TGTGCCAGCAGCGGGGACAGCCTCGGGGAGGGCTACACCTTC. It translates to CASSGDSLGEGYTF.

The chain links TRBV28 to TRBJ2-7; 10 bases line up with TRBD1. CDR3 length: 14 amino acids. Unmatched junction bases numbered 7, after V lost 5 bases and J lost 6 bases. Looked up from germline, CDR1 is MDHEN and CDR2 is SYDVKM. CDR3 DNA sequence: TGTGCCAGCAGTACGACAGGGGGCTTTGGCGAGCAGTACTTC. Translated: CASSTTGGFGEQYF.

The CDR3 DNA is TGTGCCAGCAGCTTAGGTCGGGGAGGAATTTACGAGCAGTACTTC. Translating it yields CASSLGRGGIYEQYF. The V gene is TRBV7-8, the J gene TRBJ2-7; maybe TRBD2 (6 bases). This CDR3 has 15 amino acids. Germline-derived CDR1 and CDR2 are SGHVS and FQNEAQ. Trimming removed 1 base from V and 4 bases from J, with 14 bases in between.

V usage is TRBV6-6 and J usage is TRBJ1-2; D is perhaps TRBD1 (6 bases). Germline assignment: CDR1 MNHNY and CDR2 SVGAGI (reference sequence). Trimming stripped 0 bases from V and 3 bases from J, with 14 bases between. There are 16 residues in the CDR3. CDR3 sequence reads: CASSYSTRGRDYGYTF. The CDR3 DNA is TGTGCCAGCAGTTACTCGACGCGGGGGCGCGACTATGGCTACACCTTC.

The chain uses TRBV4-1 and TRBJ2-3; the D gene could be TRBD1 or TRBD2 (6 bases each). Trimming pared 1 base from V and 3 bases from J, leaving 8 bases between. The length of the CDR3 is 14 residues. Germline lookup yields CDR1 MGHRA and CDR2 YSYEKL. CDR3 nucleotide sequence: TGCGCCAGCAGCCAAGGAGGGGGGACAGATACGCAGTATTTT. It specifies CASSQGGGTDTQYF.

In regard to this clone: An end of the junction does not agree with germline; a read error may underlie this. This chain connects TRBV7-7 to TRBJ2-5; 9 nucleotides align to TRBD1. CDR1 and CDR2 from the germline V gene are SSHAT and FNYEAQ (reference sequence). There are 15 residues in the CDR3. CDR3 DNA sequence: TGTGCTAGCAGCCCTTGGACAGGGGCTGAAGAGACCCAGTACTTC. Translation gives CASSPWTGAEETQYF.

The chain employs TRBV18 and TRBJ1-2; 7 bases align to TRBD1. V lost 6 bases, J lost 7 bases, and 14 bases stayed unmatched. CDR1 KGHSH and CDR2 LQKENI come from the germline V gene. The CDR3 covers 15 residues. This CDR3 reads CASSQGIDRAGGYTF. CDR3 nucleotides: TGTGCCAGCTCCCAAGGTATCGACAGGGCAGGTGGCTACACCTTC.

This clone has a single count. V and J are TRBV11-1 and TRBJ1-1; 7 bases match TRBD1. The J segment lost 5 bases and the V segment lost 5 bases, leaving 8 bases of the junction unmatched. Germline lookup yields CDR1 SGHAT and CDR2 FQDESV (reference sequence). The CDR3 contains 14 residues. The CDR3: CASSPTGWETEAFF. DNA for the CDR3: TGTGCCAGCAGCCCGACAGGGTGGGAGACTGAAGCTTTCTTT.

This chain uses TRBV7-3 with TRBJ2-3; TRBD2 aligns across 7 bases. The CDR3 loop spans 16 amino acids. Germline CDR1 is SGHTA and CDR2 is FQGTGA. V lost 2 bases and J lost 0; bases outside the gene matches: 5. CDR3 nucleotides: TGTGCCAGCAGCTTAGCTAGCGGCCCTAGCACAGATACGCAGTATTTT. This gives the protein CASSLASGPSTDTQYF. Full variable domain (remainder filled in from reference TRBV7-3 and TRBJ2-3): GAGVSQTPSNKVTEKGKYVELRCDPISGHTALYWYRQSLGQGPEFLIYFQGTGAADDSGLPNDRFFAVRPEGSVSTLKIQRTERGDSAVYLCASSLASGPSTDTQYFGPGTRLTVL.

The count of this clone is one. This chain uses TRBV9 with TRBJ1-1; a weak D match, TRBD1 (6 bases). The CDR3 contains 14 residues. V was cut by 3 bases and J by 1 base, with 10 bases left in between. Germline V lookup: CDR1 SGDLS, CDR2 YYNGEE. CDR3 loop: CASSADSRNTEAFF. The CDR3 coding sequence is TGTGCCAGCAGCGCGGACAGTAGGAACACTGAAGCTTTCTTT.

The chain carries TRBV4-2 and TRBJ1-3; no firm D call. The length of the CDR3 is 15 residues. CDR1 is LGHNA, CDR2 YNFKEQ, per germline. V was shortened by 0 bases and J by 2 bases, with 8 bases between the two germline ends. CDR3 amino acids: CASSQDVVTGNTIYF. Here the CDR3 DNA reads TGTGCCAGCAGCCAAGATGTGGTAACTGGAAACACCATATATTTT.

The rearrangement uses TRBV28 and TRBJ2-1, with no clear D. The CDR3 sequence is 12 residues long. Deletions cut 6 bases from V and 9 bases from J, with 12 bases between. Germline CDR1 MDHEN, CDR2 SYDVKM. In nucleotides, the CDR3 is TGTGCCAGCAGAACAACCATTAGTGAGCAGTTCTTC. Protein sequence: CASRTTISEQFF.

The rearrangement uses TRBV11-2 and TRBJ1-5; D is unclear. CDR3 length: 13 residues. With 4 bases removed from V and 6 bases from J, the gap between germline ends came to 10 bases. Germline V lookup: CDR1 SGHAT, CDR2 FQNNGV. The CDR3: CASSSERAQPQHF. In nucleotides, the CDR3 is TGTGCCAGCAGCTCCGAAAGGGCTCAGCCCCAGCATTTT.

This sequence joins TRBV9 and TRBJ1-2; possible D gene TRBD1, 5 bases. The length of the CDR3 is 16 residues. The V end lost 4 bases, the J end lost 4 bases, and 20 bases lay between the germline ends. Germline lookup yields CDR1 SGDLS and CDR2 YYNGEE. The CDR3 nucleotides read TGTGCCAGCAGCCCCCAACCACGGGGCAGGGCCTATGGCTACACCTTC. This encodes CASSPQPRGRAYGYTF. Filled out from reference TRBV9 and TRBJ1-2, the complete variable domain reads DSGVTQTPKHLITATGQRVTLRCSPRSGDLSVYWYQQSLDQGLQFLIQYYNGEERAKGNILERFSAQQFPDLHSELNLSSLELGDSALYFCASSPQPRGRAYGYTFGSGTRLTVV.

The DNA for the CDR3 is TGTGCCAGCAGCCAAGGAAGCGGGATGTACCAAGAGACCCAGTACTTC. Translating it yields CASSQGSGMYQETQYF. J is TRBJ2-5 and V is TRBV3-1 (or the pseudogene TRBV3-2); 7 nucleotides match TRBD2. This CDR3 spans 16 amino acids. Trimming took 1 base from V and 0 from J; bases not matched to a gene: 5. Per the germline V gene, CDR1 is LGHDT and CDR2 is YNNKEL (reference sequence).